Reported below is one TCR beta chain. This entry belongs to a study of T cell changes during pregnancy in multiple sclerosis. Germline values: CDR1 MDHEN, CDR2 SYDVKM. The CDR3 runs to 16 residues. J was trimmed by 1 base and V by 8 bases; bases with no gene match: 13. The method was immunoSEQ multiplex PCR; TCRdb's version includes in-frame clones alone and lacks a portion of them. Of around 36,000 clones in the sample, 91% were seen once. The sequenced sample was CD8+ T cells from peripheral blood mononuclear cells, obtained before pregnancy. This rearrangement joins TRBV28 to TRBJ2-7; TRBD2 agrees at 8 bases. This clonotype originated in a female donor with multiple sclerosis, enrolled in a pregnancy study. CDR3 sequence (DNA): TGTGCCAGCTCGGCAAGGAGCAGCGGGAGTTCCTACGAGCAGTACTTC. Residues: CASSARSSGSSYEQYF.